The 28 T cell receptor beta chains below were found in one sample sequenced in a study of blood T cell repertoires in COVID-19. Sequencing used immunoSEQ multiplex PCR; TCRdb keeps in-frame clones, though not all of them. The data show almost 350,000 clones, 88% seen once. Sequenced material: PBMCs or T cells enriched from blood (not recorded which). Receptor source: a woman aged 25 to 45 who had been exposed to COVID-19.

The chain carries TRBV18 and TRBJ1-5, with 8 nucleotides matching TRBD1. The CDR3 has 14 amino acids. After removal of 4 bases from V and 3 bases from J, the junction contained 2 bases not matched to a gene. Germline V gene sequence: CDR1 KGHSH, CDR2 LQKENI. The CDR3, as DNA: TGTGCCAGCTCACGGGGACAGGACAATCAGCCCCAGCATTTT. This encodes CASSRGQDNQPQHF. Combining the CDR3 with reference TRBV18 and TRBJ1-5 gives the whole variable domain NAGVMQNPRHLVRRRGQEARLRCSPMKGHSHVYWYRQLPEEGLKFMVYLQKENIIDESGMPKERFSAEFPKEGPSILRIQQVVRGDSAAYFCASSRGQDNQPQHFGDGTRLSIL.

The genes are TRBV27 and TRBJ2-7; 12 nucleotides line up with TRBD2. Trimming took 2 bases from V and 4 from J; bases not matched to a gene: 6. Germline assignment: CDR1 MNHEY and CDR2 SMNVEV (reference sequence). The CDR3 runs to 16 residues. Here the CDR3 reads CASSLRLAGVGYEQYF. The CDR3 coding sequence is TGTGCCAGCAGTTTAAGACTAGCGGGAGTAGGGTACGAGCAGTACTTC.

The chain uses TRBV10-1 and TRBJ2-7; 12 bases fit TRBD2. The CDR3 spans 14 residues. The J segment lost 6 bases and the V segment lost 6 bases, leaving 6 bases of the junction unmatched. CDR1 is WNHNN, CDR2 SYGVQD, per germline (reference sequence). The CDR3 nucleotides are TGCGCCAGCAGCCTAGCGGGAGGGCCCGGCGAGCAGTACTTC. Amino acids: CASSLAGGPGEQYF.

J is TRBJ2-2 and V is TRBV11-3; 8 bases are shared with TRBD1. The CDR3 is made up of 15 amino acids. V shed 9 bases, J shed 4 bases, and the junction held 10 bases outside the gene matches. Germline V gene data show CDR1 as SGHNT and CDR2 as YENEEA. The CDR3 nucleotides read TGTGCCAGTCTACCTGGACAGGGACGCACCGGGGAGCTGTTTTTT. It specifies CASLPGQGRTGELFF.

This clone was counted a few times. V and J are TRBV11-2 and TRBJ2-5, with D maybe TRBD1 (5 bases). This CDR3 has 13 residues. The germline V gene encodes CDR1 SGHAT and CDR2 FQNNGV. V was cut by 3 bases and J by 4 bases, with 9 bases left in between. CDR3: CASSFSRVETQYF. For the CDR3, the DNA is TGTGCCAGCAGCTTTAGCAGGGTAGAGACCCAGTACTTC.

V is TRBV28 and J is TRBJ1-1; D possibly corresponds to TRBD1 (5 bases). V lost 2 bases, J lost 4 bases, and 14 bases lay in between. Germline CDR1 is MDHEN and CDR2 is SYDVKM. The CDR3 is made up of 15 amino acids. In DNA form, the CDR3 reads TGTGCCAGCAGTTTACTGGCTCAGGGAAGCACTGAAGCTTTCTTT. As protein: CASSLLAQGSTEAFF.

The chain is built from TRBV12-3 or TRBV12-4 and TRBJ1-2; D is possibly TRBD1 (6 bases). This CDR3 region has 13 residues. V was pared by 7 bases and J by 5 bases, with 14 bases between. The CDR3 here is CASTIDRYYGYTF. DNA of the CDR3: TGTGCCAGCACCATAGACAGGTATTATGGCTACACCTTC.

The V and J genes are TRBV19 and TRBJ1-2; no reliable D call. This CDR3 contains 13 residues. Per the germline V gene, CDR1 is LNHDA and CDR2 is SQIVND (reference sequence). V was pared by 5 bases and J by 1 base, with 8 bases between. The CDR3 sequence: CASSSRVNYGYTF. The CDR3 DNA is TGTGCCAGTAGTTCCCGAGTTAACTATGGCTACACCTTC.

V usage is TRBV28 and J usage is TRBJ1-4; maybe TRBD1 (5 bases). The V gene's germline CDR1 is MDHEN and CDR2 SYDVKM. The CDR3 is 13 residues long. Between the trimmed V and J ends, which lost 5 bases and 6 bases, there was a span of 10 bases. The CDR3 protein is CASSPRQYEKLFF. In DNA, the CDR3 is TGTGCCAGCAGTCCCCGACAGTATGAAAAACTGTTTTTT.

This clone was recorded once. The rearrangement links TRBV5-1 to TRBJ2-1; TRBD2 agrees at 12 bases. Germline CDR1 SGHRS, CDR2 YFSETQ. The length of the CDR3 is 17 residues. V was pared by 0 bases and J by 8 bases, with 9 bases of the junction left unmatched. The CDR3 region is CASSLDLAGGPTDEQFF. The CDR3 bases are TGCGCCAGCAGCTTGGATCTAGCGGGAGGGCCAACGGATGAGCAGTTCTTC.

The rearrangement uses TRBV24-1 and TRBJ2-2, with TRBD1 matching over 9 bases. V trimming: 2 bases; J trimming: 7 bases; junction bases outside the gene matches: 7. The CDR3 has 16 residues. CDR1 and CDR2 from the germline V gene are KGHDR and SFDVKD. The CDR3 DNA follows: TGTGCCACCAGTGATTATTGGACAGGGGACGGCGGGGAGCTGTTTTTT. Protein sequence: CATSDYWTGDGGELFF.

The rearrangement uses TRBV6-5 and TRBJ2-2; possible D gene TRBD2, 5 bases. CDR3 size: 15 residues. Germline values: CDR1 MNHEY, CDR2 SVGAGI. Trimming removed 5 bases from V and 4 bases from J, with 14 bases in between. CDR3 amino acids: CASSNAQRLTGELFF. DNA of the CDR3: TGTGCCAGCAGTAACGCCCAGCGGCTCACCGGGGAGCTGTTTTTT.

This chain joins TRBV9 and TRBJ2-1; the match to TRBD2 covers 10 bases. Trimming at V came to 4 bases and at J to 8 bases, leaving 9 bases not matched to a gene. This CDR3 is built from 15 residues. Per germline, CDR1 SGDLS and CDR2 YYNGEE. Written as DNA, the CDR3 is TGTGCCAGCAGCCCAACTAGCGGGATACGATATGAGCAGTTCTTC. Translating it yields CASSPTSGIRYEQFF.

V and J are TRBV7-6 and TRBJ2-5; no reliable D call. Trimming shortened V by 1 base and J by 9 bases, and 9 bases separated the two germline ends. Germline CDR1 is SGHVS and CDR2 is FNYEAQ. This CDR3 is 12 amino acids long. The chain's CDR3 is CASSLDLEPQYF. The CDR3 nucleotides are TGTGCCAGCAGCTTAGATCTGGAGCCCCAGTACTTC.

The rearrangement uses TRBV6-6 and TRBJ2-2; D ambiguous. The CDR3 consists of 15 residues. Germline lookup yields CDR1 MNHNY and CDR2 SVGAGI (reference sequence). V shed 6 bases and J shed 6 bases, with 17 bases lying between them. This CDR3 is CASSPKNRLAGELFF. The DNA of the CDR3 is TGTGCCAGCAGCCCCAAGAACCGGTTGGCCGGGGAGCTGTTTTTT.

The V call is TRBV13, the J call TRBJ2-7; 9 bases fit TRBD2. Germline CDR1 is PRHDT and CDR2 is FYEKMQ (reference sequence). V shed 5 bases, J shed 7 bases, and the junction held 9 bases outside the gene matches. The CDR3 length is 14 residues. The CDR3 region is CASSVSGSPWEQYF. CDR3 bases: TGTGCCAGCAGCGTTAGCGGGAGCCCGTGGGAGCAGTACTTC.

This clone was observed once. The chain carries TRBV7-2 and TRBJ1-5; D possibly corresponds to TRBD1 (6 bases). Per the germline V gene, CDR1 is SGHTA and CDR2 is FQGNSA. Trimming cost V 5 bases and J 3 bases, with 8 bases left between them. This CDR3 spans 13 amino acids. Here the CDR3 reads CASSRDNNQPQHF. The CDR3 DNA follows: TGTGCCAGCAGCCGGGACAACAATCAGCCCCAGCATTTT.

DNA for the CDR3: TGTGCCAGCAGCTCGGAAACAGGGGTGGGTGAAGCTTTCTTT. Encoded protein: CASSSETGVGEAFF. J is TRBJ1-1 and V is TRBV5-6, with 7 bases lining up with TRBD1. Trimming took 3 bases from V and 7 from J; bases not matched to a gene: 9. Germline assignment: CDR1 SGHDT and CDR2 YYEEEE. The CDR3 covers 14 residues.

The chain is built from TRBV11-3 and TRBJ2-5; the match to TRBD2 covers 7 bases. This CDR3 region has 14 residues. Unmatched junction bases numbered 2, after V lost 2 bases and J lost 2 bases. Looked up from germline, CDR1 is SGHNT and CDR2 is YENEEA. CDR3 loop: CASSLLADQETQYF. The CDR3 DNA is TGTGCCAGCAGCTTACTAGCGGATCAAGAGACCCAGTACTTC.

The chain combines TRBV9 with TRBJ2-3, with 7 bases aligning to TRBD2. V shed 4 bases and J 1 base; nucleotides not matched to a gene: 6. The CDR3 covers 15 residues. The germline CDR1 and CDR2 sequences are SGDLS and YYNGEE. The CDR3 DNA is TGTGCCAGCAGCATGGGACTACGGGGCACAGATACGCAGTATTTT. It specifies CASSMGLRGTDTQYF.

The chain joins TRBV30 to TRBJ2-1, with 10 bases that match TRBD1. The CDR3 is 15 amino acids. Germline V lookup: CDR1 GTSNPN, CDR2 SVGIG (reference sequence). J was trimmed by 7 bases and V by 4 bases; bases with no gene match: 10. The CDR3 is CAWTHRGQGMNEQFF. CDR3 nucleotide sequence: TGTGCCTGGACCCATCGGGGACAGGGGATGAATGAGCAGTTCTTC.

This clone was seen only a few times. This rearrangement joins TRBV7-8 to TRBJ2-7, with D possibly being TRBD1 (5 bases). Per germline, CDR1 SGHVS and CDR2 FQNEAQ. The CDR3 loop spans 14 amino acids. V was cut by 0 bases and J by 3 bases, with 9 bases left in between. CDR3 sequence (DNA): TGTGCCAGCAGCTTAGCGCACAGGAACTACGAGCAGTACTTC. It yields the protein CASSLAHRNYEQYF.

The V and J genes are TRBV5-6 and TRBJ2-3, with 7 bases aligning to TRBD1. V shed 3 bases and J 4 bases; nucleotides not matched to a gene: 11. The CDR3 length is 16 residues. Germline assignment: CDR1 SGHDT and CDR2 YYEEEE. This CDR3 reads CASSYLGTVSADTQYF. CDR3 DNA sequence: TGTGCCAGCAGCTATCTGGGGACAGTCTCGGCAGATACGCAGTATTTT.

J is TRBJ1-4 and V is TRBV15; 8 nucleotides line up with TRBD1. Germline V gene sequence: CDR1 LNHNV, CDR2 YYDKDF (reference sequence). V shed 3 bases, J shed 4 bases, and the junction held 4 bases outside the gene matches. There are 15 residues in the CDR3. CDR3 protein: CATSRLQGDNEKLFF. The CDR3 bases are TGTGCCACCAGCAGGTTACAGGGGGATAATGAAAAACTGTTTTTT.

The genes are TRBV10-3 and TRBJ1-2, with a tentative D call TRBD1 (5 bases). The CDR3 spans 13 residues. Trimming took off 6 bases at V and 6 bases at J, with 14 bases between the two ends. Germline CDR1 ENHRY, CDR2 SYGVKD. CDR3 sequence (DNA): TGTGCCATCAGGTACGGGACTGCCGATGGCTACACCTTC. It specifies CAIRYGTADGYTF.

V usage is TRBV3-1 (or the pseudogene TRBV3-2) and J usage is TRBJ2-1; D may be TRBD2 (5 bases). This CDR3 is built from 13 residues. Germline V gene lookup returns CDR1 LGHDT and CDR2 YNNKEL (reference sequence). The V and J ends lost 4 bases and 7 bases respectively, with 11 bases between them. CDR3 loop: CASSRLALNEQFF. The DNA of the CDR3 is TGTGCCAGCAGCCGTCTAGCCTTAAATGAGCAGTTCTTC.

The chain links TRBV28 to TRBJ2-5, with D unresolved. Germline loops: CDR1 MDHEN, CDR2 SYDVKM. V was pared by 3 bases and J by 4 bases, with 6 bases between. There are 12 residues in the CDR3. The CDR3 loop reads CASSFSRETQYF. CDR3 nucleotides: TGTGCCAGCAGTTTCTCGCGAGAGACCCAGTACTTC.

In this sample, this clone turned up once. The V gene is TRBV19, the J gene TRBJ1-2; the D gene is possibly TRBD1 (5 bases). Germline V gene data show CDR1 as LNHDA and CDR2 as SQIVND (reference sequence). With 3 bases removed from V and 8 bases from J, the gap between germline ends came to 13 bases. The CDR3 length is 13 residues. CDR3 in amino acids: CASSMGPGRGYTF. In DNA, the CDR3 is TGTGCCAGTAGTATGGGGCCGGGTAGGGGCTACACCTTC. Based on the CDR3 plus reference TRBV19 and TRBJ1-2, the full variable domain is DGGITQSPKYLFRKEGQNVTLSCEQNLNHDAMYWYRQDPGQGLRLIYYSQIVNDFQKGDIAEGYSVSREKKESFPLTVTSAQKNPTAFYLCASSMGPGRGYTFGSGTRLTVV.